Each of the 29 T cell receptor beta chains below was sequenced from the same sample in a study of shared clonotypes between healthy human individuals (dated by TCRdb to about 2020). Receptors were amplified or captured by the immunoSEQ multiplex PCR assay. Imported from immuneACCESS, the table was reduced by TCRdb to in-frame sequences with V and J called. These copies leave out some clones; in studies compared against another copy, an unresolved V gene accounts for under half, and the cause of the remainder is not known. The sample records hundreds of thousands of clones, roughly 80% of which are singletons. The top ten constitute around 12% of the sample. The sample comprised PBMCs. Receptors were obtained from a woman in her thirties or forties in good health. Some clones in this sample may be carry-over from other donors' samples.

For this clone: With only one base between it and a far larger clone, this is likely a read error. The V and J genes are TRBV30 and TRBJ1-4; TRBD1 aligns across 8 bases. The CDR3 extends over 15 amino acids. J gave up 7 bases and V 2 bases, and 9 bases lay outside the gene matches. Per the germline V gene, CDR1 is GTSNPN and CDR2 is SVGIG (reference sequence). CDR3 region: CAWSKPGGGGEKLFF. The CDR3 DNA sequence: TGTGCCTGGAGTAAGCCAGGGGGCGGGGGTGAAAAACTGTTTTTT. The variable domain in full, with the rest retrieved from reference TRBV30 and TRBJ1-4, is SQTIHQWPATLVQPVGSPLSLECTVEGTSNPNLYWYRQAAGRGLQLLFYSVGIGQISSEVPQNLSASRPQDRQFILSSKKLLLSDSGFYLCAWSKPGGGGEKLFFGSGTQLSVL.

This clone was detected once. V usage is TRBV10-2 and J usage is TRBJ2-6; D is unclear. Germline loops: CDR1 WSHSY, CDR2 SAAADI. The CDR3 is made up of 14 amino acids. V shed 3 bases and J shed 2 bases, with 5 bases lying between them. CDR3 in amino acids: CASSDSAGANVLTF. In DNA, the CDR3 is TGCGCCAGCAGTGACTCGGCTGGGGCCAACGTCCTGACTTTC.

With respect to this clone: The identical CDR3 is also encoded by other nucleotide sequences in the sample. The J gene is TRBJ1-1, the V gene TRBV29-1; D remains unclear. This CDR3 contains 13 residues. Germline CDR1 SQVTM, CDR2 ANQGSEA. Trimming took off 4 bases at V and 0 bases at J, with 9 bases between the two ends. CDR3 sequence (DNA): TGCAGCGTTGGAGGCAGCATGAACACTGAAGCTTTCTTT. As protein: CSVGGSMNTEAFF.

This chain uses TRBV29-1 with TRBJ2-3; D is possibly TRBD2 (6 bases). In germline, CDR1 is SQVTM, CDR2 ANQGSEA. The CDR3 sequence is 12 residues long. V gave up 6 bases and J gave up 6 bases, with 13 bases separating them. The CDR3 DNA reads as TGCAGCGTACTCGCGGGAAAGGATACGCAGTATTTT. Translation: CSVLAGKDTQYF.

V and J are TRBV27 and TRBJ2-7; TRBD2 aligns across 7 bases. V lost 3 bases, J lost 7 bases, and 6 bases stayed unmatched. Germline V gene data show CDR1 as MNHEY and CDR2 as SMNVEV (reference sequence). The CDR3 covers 13 residues. This CDR3 reads CASSLGGAGEQYF. The CDR3 bases are TGTGCCAGCAGTTTGGGAGGGGCGGGAGAGCAGTACTTC.

In regard to this clone: No conserved phenylalanine or tryptophan is present at the end of the CDR3, so a read error is the likely explanation. The chain uses TRBV30 and TRBJ1-3, with D perhaps matching TRBD1 (5 bases). Deletions cut 2 bases from V and 7 bases from J, with 6 bases between. Germline lookup yields CDR1 GTSNPN and CDR2 SVGIG (reference sequence). The CDR3 length is 11 residues. In nucleotides, the CDR3 is TGTGCCTGGAGTTACAGGAACACCATATATCTT. It codes for CAWSYRNTIYL.

Of note for this clone: This may come from a read error, since a much larger clone is one base off. This sequence joins TRBV30 and TRBJ1-1; 10 bases are a match to TRBD1. V dropped 8 bases and J dropped 1; count of bases not matched to a gene: 16. Germline V gives CDR1 GTSNPN, CDR2 SVGIG (reference sequence). The CDR3 runs 17 residues. CDR3 amino acids: CAGRRTGGTQRNTEAFF. Here the CDR3 DNA reads TGTGCCGGACGCCGGACAGGGGGAACGCAACGGAACACTGAAGCTTTCTTT.

V is TRBV4-2 and J is TRBJ2-2; D is possibly TRBD1 (5 bases). CDR1 and CDR2 (germline): LGHNA, YNFKEQ. CDR3 size: 15 residues. Trimming removed 6 bases at V and 2 bases at J, with 13 bases between. The CDR3 coding sequence is TGTGCCAGCAGTAGGGGTCAAATCAACACCGGGGAGCTGTTTTTT. Translating it yields CASSRGQINTGELFF.

Concerning this clone: Given a far larger clone just one base away, this is likely a sequencing read error. J is TRBJ1-1 and V is TRBV2; no reliable D call. Germline V gene data show CDR1 as SNHLY and CDR2 as FYNNEI. CDR3 length equals 12 residues. The CDR3 reads CASTDMNTKAFF. Written as DNA, the CDR3 is TGTGCCAGCACGGATATGAACACTAAAGCTTTCTTT.

The chain uses TRBV6-5 and TRBJ1-2, with a possible D match to TRBD1 (5 bases). V was cut by 7 bases and J by 3 bases, with 18 bases left in between. The CDR3 runs to 15 residues. Germline V CDR1 and CDR2: MNHEY, SVGAGI. CDR3 DNA sequence: TGTGCCAGCACTGTTACCGGAACAGGATACTATGGCTACACCTTC. This translates into CASTVTGTGYYGYTF.

V gene TRBV4-2 combines with J gene TRBJ1-2, with D perhaps matching TRBD1 (6 bases). Germline V gives CDR1 LGHNA, CDR2 YNFKEQ. CDR3 length: 15 residues. The V gene lost 4 bases and the J gene lost 4 bases, with 16 bases spanning the gap. The CDR3 loop is CASSPTGQTRYGYTF. DNA of the CDR3: TGTGCCAGCAGCCCCACCGGACAGACCCGCTATGGCTACACCTTC.

The rearrangement joins TRBV11-2 to TRBJ1-3; D remains unclear. The CDR3 consists of 15 residues. The V gene's germline CDR1 is SGHAT and CDR2 FQNNGV. The V and J ends lost 5 bases and 0 bases respectively, with 11 bases between them. CDR3 in amino acids: CASSPGVGSGNTIYF. Written as DNA, the CDR3 is TGTGCCAGCAGCCCCGGGGTAGGCTCTGGAAACACCATATATTTT.

The chain carries TRBV7-3 and TRBJ1-2, with D perhaps TRBD1 (6 bases). V was trimmed by 0 bases and J by 8 bases, leaving 16 bases between them. CDR1 SGHTA and CDR2 FQGTGA come from the germline V gene. CDR3 length: 15 amino acids. CDR3 in amino acids: CASSLTPQGNGGYTF. In nucleotides, the CDR3 is TGTGCCAGCAGCTTAACTCCGCAGGGGAACGGAGGCTACACCTTC.

The chain has TRBV4-1 and TRBJ1-2; TRBD1 matches at 7 bases. CDR1 is MGHRA, CDR2 YSYEKL, per germline. Trimming cost V 0 bases and J 4 bases; bases outside gene matches: 5. CDR3 length: 15 amino acids. CDR3 coding DNA: TGCGCCAGCAGCCAAGACAGGGACAGATTCTATGGCTACACCTTC. Its protein product is CASSQDRDRFYGYTF.

The chain carries TRBV9 and TRBJ2-5; 8 bases map to TRBD2. From germline, CDR1 is SGDLS and CDR2 YYNGEE. Unmatched junction bases numbered 5, after V lost 0 bases and J lost 4 bases. The CDR3 extends over 15 amino acids. The DNA for the CDR3 is TGTGCCAGCAGCGTAGAAGGGGCGGGAGGAGAGACCCAGTACTTC. Protein sequence: CASSVEGAGGETQYF.

A note on this clone: A read error likely explains this, since a far larger clone differs by one base. This rearrangement joins TRBV2 to TRBJ2-2; maybe TRBD2 (5 bases). The CDR3 contains 15 residues. Germline CDR1 reads SNHLY; CDR2 reads FYNNEI. Here the CDR3 reads CASSNKSPYTGELLF. Written as DNA, the CDR3 is TGTGCCAGCAGTAATAAGTCCCCATACACCGGGGAGCTGCTTTTT.

This clone is a singleton in its sample. It differs at one base from a far larger clone, so likely a read error. The identical CDR3 is also encoded by other nucleotide sequences in the sample. CDR3 in DNA: TGTGCCAGCAGTGAATTAGACTTCTCTGGGGCCAACGTCCTGACTTTC. Its translation is CASSELDFSGANVLTF. J is TRBJ2-6 and V is TRBV6-1, with D hard to call. V was pared by 2 bases and J by 0 bases, with 8 bases between. CDR1 is MNHNS, CDR2 SASEGT, per germline. This CDR3 has 16 residues.

This rearrangement joins TRBV6-5 to TRBJ1-1; weak D call: TRBD1 (5 bases). The CDR3 totals 13 residues. Per the germline V gene, CDR1 is MNHEY and CDR2 is SVGAGI. Trimming left V 2 bases short and J 6 bases short, with 10 bases between. The CDR3 DNA reads as TGTGCCAGCAGTTACGGGGCAAGCCCTGAAGCTTTCTTT. The encoded protein is CASSYGASPEAFF.

The chain employs TRBV30 and TRBJ1-6; D unresolved. Germline-derived CDR1 and CDR2 are GTSNPN and SVGIG (reference sequence). V was shortened by 0 bases and J by 4 bases, with 7 bases between the two germline ends. The length of the CDR3 is 14 residues. The CDR3 protein is CAWSVAEYNSPLHF. CDR3 nucleotides: TGTGCCTGGAGTGTGGCGGAATATAATTCACCCCTCCACTTT.

The chain uses TRBV29-1 and TRBJ1-2; no reliable D call. The CDR3 is 13 amino acids. The V and J ends lost 4 bases and 8 bases respectively, with 17 bases between them. Germline lookup yields CDR1 SQVTM and CDR2 ANQGSEA. CDR3 nucleotides: TGCAGCGTTGTGGATTGGAGCGTTCGGGGCTACACCTTC. Its translation is CSVVDWSVRGYTF.

Written as DNA, the CDR3 is TGTGCCAGCTCACCTCCAGGGTCCAAGGAGACCCAGTACTTC. It specifies CASSPPGSKETQYF. This chain uses TRBV18 with TRBJ2-5; possibly TRBD1 for D (5 bases). The ends were cut back, 3 bases at V and 5 bases at J, with 13 bases in the middle. The CDR3 is made up of 14 amino acids. The germline V gene encodes CDR1 KGHSH and CDR2 LQKENI. The full variable domain, rest sourced from reference TRBV18 and TRBJ2-5, is NAGVMQNPRHLVRRRGQEARLRCSPMKGHSHVYWYRQLPEEGLKFMVYLQKENIIDESGMPKERFSAEFPKEGPSILRIQQVVRGDSAAYFCASSPPGSKETQYFGPGTRLLVL.

This clone was detected many times. The sample has other DNA sequences that encode this CDR3 too. The chain joins TRBV28 to TRBJ2-5; 7 positions match TRBD2. The CDR3 extends over 18 amino acids. The junction had 15 bases not matched to a gene; V was cut back by 5 bases and J by 0 bases. Germline V gene data show CDR1 as MDHEN and CDR2 as SYDVKM. The CDR3 spells CASSGVGVWRENQETQYF. The CDR3 DNA follows: TGTGCCAGCAGTGGCGTAGGTGTGTGGCGGGAGAACCAAGAGACCCAGTACTTC.

The chain uses TRBV5-1 and TRBJ2-5; TRBD2 agrees at 10 bases. The CDR3 has 16 amino acids. Per the germline V gene, CDR1 is SGHRS and CDR2 is YFSETQ. Trimming took 0 bases from V and 3 from J; bases not matched to a gene: 5. CDR3 loop: CASSLGLAGVEETQYF. The CDR3 bases are TGCGCCAGCAGCTTGGGGCTAGCGGGAGTGGAAGAGACCCAGTACTTC. The whole variable domain, filled in from reference TRBV5-1 and TRBJ2-5, reads KAGVTQTPRYLIKTRGQQVTLSCSPISGHRSVSWYQQTPGQGLQFLFEYFSETQRNKGNFPGRFSGRQFSNSRSEMNVSTLELGDSALYLCASSLGLAGVEETQYFGPGTRLLVL.

CDR3 in amino acids: CASSLWGQGLYEQYF. DNA of the CDR3: TGTGCCAGCAGCCTATGGGGCCAGGGCCTCTACGAGCAGTACTTC. The gene calls are TRBV28 and TRBJ2-7; D may be TRBD1 (5 bases). This CDR3 comprises 15 residues. V dropped 6 bases and J dropped 3 bases, with 18 bases sitting between them. Germline CDR1 reads MDHEN; CDR2 reads SYDVKM.

V gene TRBV7-9 combines with J gene TRBJ1-2, with 8 bases matching TRBD1. The CDR3 runs to 14 residues. Trimming took 5 bases from V and 4 from J; bases not matched to a gene: 6. Germline V CDR1 and CDR2: SEHNR, FQNEAQ (reference sequence). CDR3 bases: TGTGCCAGCAGCCCGGGACAGGAGGGCTATGGCTACACCTTC. This sequence encodes CASSPGQEGYGYTF.

The V call is TRBV11-2, the J call TRBJ2-1; no definite D call. The CDR3 runs 14 residues. Germline lookup yields CDR1 SGHAT and CDR2 FQNNGV. The germline V and J ends were trimmed by 4 bases and 2 bases, with 9 bases remaining between them. CDR3 in amino acids: CASSSTGPYNEQFF. DNA for the CDR3: TGTGCCAGCAGCTCGACCGGTCCCTACAATGAGCAGTTCTTC.

The table lists this clone with many counts. Other DNA sequences in this specimen translate into the identical CDR3. CDR3 amino acids: CASSSPGQASRTNYGYTF. CDR3 in DNA: TGTGCCAGCAGCTCGCCGGGACAGGCTTCGAGGACTAACTATGGCTACACCTTC. The chain is built from TRBV5-6 and TRBJ1-2, with 8 bases that match TRBD1. Per germline, CDR1 SGHDT and CDR2 YYEEEE. CDR3 size: 18 residues. J lost 0 bases, V lost 3 bases, and 13 bases had no gene match.

The chain links TRBV5-4 to TRBJ2-2, with D hard to call. The CDR3 has 14 residues. Per germline, CDR1 SGHNT and CDR2 YYREEE (reference sequence). Trimming removed 4 bases from V and 0 bases from J, with 7 bases in between. The CDR3 here is CASSPAPNTGELFF. The CDR3, as DNA: TGTGCCAGCAGCCCCGCCCCGAACACCGGGGAGCTGTTTTTT.

This clone was counted a single time. With a far larger clone one base away, a read error is the likely cause. This rearrangement joins TRBV29-1 to TRBJ2-5; 9 bases match TRBD2. Trimming cost V 7 bases and J 4 bases; bases outside gene matches: 10. The CDR3 extends over 14 amino acids. The germline gives CDR1 SQVTM, CDR2 ANQGSEA. Here the CDR3 reads CSAGVAGVVETQYF. The CDR3 coding sequence is TGCAGCGCTGGGGTAGCGGGAGTGGTAGAGACCCAGTACTTC.